This T cell receptor (beta chain) was sequenced during a study of T cells in Graves' hyperthyroidism and ophthalmopathy (dated by TCRdb to about 2019). Describing the broader study: Peripheral blood was sampled at the time of initial diagnosis, prior to any treatment. TCR V-J signatures able to tell the groups apart were searched for in a discovery cohort of 90 to 100 patients, of whom about 40 had Graves' ophthalmopathy and about 60 had stable Graves' hyperthyroidism. An independent validation cohort of about 20 hyperthyroidism patients and 15 or so patients who later progressed to ophthalmopathy tested prospective prediction of ophthalmopathy. For training and testing, the 100 patients in the discovery cohort were randomly divided in a 7:3 ratio. In addition, the study compared T-cell repertoires in thyroid tissue and in blood from five or six Graves' hyperthyroidism patients. Once sampling was done, hyperthyroidism patients were given methimazole at a starting dose of 30 mg daily, whereas ophthalmopathy patients were given high-dose intravenous methylprednisolone. According to the paper, TCR Vbeta CDR3 sequencing was carried out on some 130 peripheral blood samples, which came from under 50 ophthalmopathy, around 74 hyperthyroidism and approximately 17 progressor patients.

In the ophthalmopathy patients, disease was moderately to severely active, with a Clinical Activity Score of 3 or more, a NOSPECS grade of 4 or more, and a duration of less than 3 months. Any patient with an uncontrolled infection, another autoimmune disease, pregnancy or lactation was excluded. Diagnoses were based on clinical symptoms, serum thyroxine and TRAb, thyroid ultrasound and orbital computed tomography. Ficoll-Paque density gradient centrifugation was used to isolate PBMCs from around 10 ml of fresh peripheral blood. Total RNA was extracted using Trizol reagent, and RNA quality was assessed on an Agilent 2100 Bioanalyzer. Amplification of TCR beta CDR3 regions was carried out from RNA transcripts. The TCR CDR3 was subjected to a first round of RT-PCR using the HTBI primer set and the Qiagen OneStep RT-PCR kit. The libraries were constructed in a second round of multiplex PCR and then size-selected and purified. Sequencing of the libraries was done on an Illumina HiSeq2000 using paired-end 100 bp reads. Per the source publication's procedure: Raw data were processed with SOAPnuke, discarding reads with adapters, uncalled bases, mean Phred below 15, or no exact constant-primer or identifier match. COPE v1.2.5 was used to merge high-quality paired reads, and clonotypes were defined as unique nucleotide sequences. Clonotypes were aligned to IMGT TRBV, TRBD and TRBJ reference segments using MiTCR v1.1. Analysis was restricted to V-J combinations with a frequency above 0.0001, which covered 98% to 99.2% of repertoires. A TCS score was defined as the ratio of F50 (clonal expansion) to E x V (chaos), with BLOSUM62-based TCRdist applied between CDR3 peptides within each V-J. Welch's t-statistics and random forest reduced roughly 540 V-J features to 13, which were used in a naive Bayes classifier (R e1071). Using fastp at Q25 and MiXCR, TCRdb reprocessed the public reads and kept productive beta chains. Under each unique CDR3 protein, matching rows form one entry showing the most common genes and DNA. The V and J calls reflect TCRdb's pipeline rather than the authors' work. A total of hundreds of thousands of distinct CDR3 sequences appear in this sample, approximately 20% of them only once. The leading ten clones occupy approximately 48% of the sample.

A remark on this clonotype: The antigen it recognizes is unknown. One base away there is no much larger clone; base qualities are not given.

Based on the germline V gene, the CDR1 and CDR2 sequences are SGHAT and FQNNGV. The CDR3 has 14 amino acids, counting the end cysteine and phenylalanine. Only CDR3 DNA remains: 42 bases, in frame from the first base. Germline trimming amounts to 7 bases on V and 4 bases on J, with 9 as the count of junction bases outside the gene matches. Findings and caveats that apply to the study as a whole: A 13 V-J signature model separated ophthalmopathy from stable hyperthyroidism, with about 88% sensitivity and about 81% specificity in cross-validation and 80%/75% in testing. Sample size was not statistically predetermined, and blinding of investigators to group allocation was not performed. Most expanded thyroid clonotypes (frequency above 0.001) were also detected in blood, suggesting blood repertoires may reflect thyroid immune responses. In validation, progression to ophthalmopathy was predicted by the model with nearly 71% sensitivity and 72% to 85% specificity, a median of around 6.5 months before onset.

Sequencing used blood. The chain is made from TRBV11-2 and TRBJ2-5; 7 bases in between match TRBD1. The clonotype originates from a middle-aged man with Graves' ophthalmopathy. CDR3 loop: CASTLDRLRETQYF. The base sequence is TGTGCCAGCACCCTGGACAGGTTAAGAGAGACCCAGTACTTC.